Presented here are 18 T cell receptor beta chains from one specimen sequenced in a study of vaccination effects on CD4 cells after COVID-19. TCRdb's table, derived via immunoSEQ multiplex PCR, lists solely in-frame clones and lacks some. The sample contains over 55,000 clones, about 79% of which appear only once. Before any sequencing was done, the ViraFEST assay used viral peptide pools to expand antigen-specific CD4+ T cells. Subsequent to a culture period of more than 8 days, CD4+ T cells were isolated. The study found no prior SARS-CoV-2 infection in the vaccine recipients, who tested negative for nucleocapsid antibodies. Antigen specificity for these receptors is unknown. The material sequenced was CD4+ T cells from PBMCs cultured with HCoV-OC43 spike peptides, taken before COVID-19 vaccination. The subset denotes: HCoV-OC43 spike overlapping peptide pool stimulation. The origin of the receptors is a human donor who received a COVID-19 vaccine.

This chain connects TRBV4-2 to TRBJ1-5, with a tentative D call TRBD1 (6 bases). Trimming removed 0 bases from V and 2 bases from J, with 8 bases in between. Germline V gene lookup returns CDR1 LGHNA and CDR2 YNFKEQ. CDR3 size: 15 residues. DNA of the CDR3: TGTGCCAGCAGCCAAGATCCAGGGGGCAATCAGCCCCAGCATTTT. It codes for CASSQDPGGNQPQHF.

J is TRBJ1-1 and V is TRBV5-1; a possible D gene is TRBD1 (5 bases). The CDR3 is 15 amino acids. With 0 bases removed from V and 1 base from J, the gap between germline ends came to 10 bases. CDR1 is SGHRS, CDR2 YFSETQ, per germline. The CDR3: CASSLAVQGNTEAFF. DNA for the CDR3: TGCGCCAGCAGCTTGGCCGTCCAGGGGAACACTGAAGCTTTCTTT.

The chain combines TRBV3-1 (or the pseudogene TRBV3-2) with TRBJ2-7; no firm D call. Per germline, CDR1 LGHDT and CDR2 YNNKEL (reference sequence). Trimming cost V 3 bases and J 9 bases, with 15 bases left between them. This CDR3 comprises 13 residues. This chain's CDR3 is CASSHLGPVRQYV. In DNA form, the CDR3 reads TGTGCCAGCAGCCATCTCGGACCCGTAAGGCAGTACGTC.

V and J are TRBV12-5 and TRBJ1-4; a possible D gene is TRBD1 (6 bases). This CDR3 is 14 amino acids long. With 5 bases removed from V and 5 bases from J, the gap between germline ends came to 12 bases. Per germline, CDR1 LGHNT and CDR2 FRNRAP. The DNA of the CDR3 is TGTGCTAGTGGTCCAGGACAGATGAATGAAAAACTGTTTTTT. Translation gives CASGPGQMNEKLFF.

This chain connects TRBV6-5 to TRBJ1-1; D unresolved. Germline V CDR1 and CDR2: MNHEY, SVGAGI. Trimming cost V 4 bases and J 1 base, with 10 bases left between them. This CDR3 region has 14 residues. Written as DNA, the CDR3 is TGTGCCAGCAGTTTGATGGCAGCGAACACTGAAGCTTTCTTT. Translated: CASSLMAANTEAFF.

The V and J genes are TRBV12-3 or TRBV12-4 and TRBJ2-2; D possibly corresponds to TRBD1 (6 bases). V lost 2 bases, J lost 6 bases, and 7 bases lay in between. This CDR3 comprises 13 residues. The DNA of the CDR3 is TGTGCCAGCAGTTTAACAGGGCCCGGGGAGCTGTTTTTT. This sequence encodes CASSLTGPGELFF.

The CDR3 nucleotides read TGTGCCAGCAGCCAGACTCTTACAAACACCGGGGAGCTGTTTTTT. Protein sequence: CASSQTLTNTGELFF. This sequence joins TRBV14 and TRBJ2-2; D gene uncertain. Looked up from germline, CDR1 is SGHDN and CDR2 is FVKESK. The CDR3 loop spans 15 amino acids. Trimming left V 3 bases short and J 2 bases short, with 10 bases between.

The V and J genes are TRBV9 and TRBJ2-5; D is undetermined. CDR3 length: 13 residues. The V gene's germline CDR1 is SGDLS and CDR2 YYNGEE. V gave up 4 bases and J gave up 1 base, with 8 bases separating them. CDR3 bases: TGTGCCAGCAGCCTAAACTCCCAAGAGACCCAGTACTTC. It codes for CASSLNSQETQYF.

The chain links TRBV5-1 to TRBJ2-6, with D perhaps matching TRBD2 (5 bases). The V end was cut by 5 bases, the J end by 0 bases, with 12 bases between. Germline CDR1 and CDR2: SGHRS and YFSETQ. This CDR3 is 16 amino acids long. This chain's CDR3 is CASSSSPSSGANVLTF. In DNA form, the CDR3 reads TGCGCCAGCAGTTCTAGCCCATCCTCTGGGGCCAACGTCCTGACTTTC.

The chain links TRBV6-5 to TRBJ2-1, with 10 bases matching TRBD2. In germline, CDR1 is MNHEY, CDR2 SVGAGI. CDR3 length: 14 amino acids. V shed 7 bases, J shed 4 bases, and the junction held 4 bases outside the gene matches. As DNA, the CDR3 is TGTGCCAGCAATAGAGCGGGGGGGTACAATGAGCAGTTCTTC. This encodes CASNRAGGYNEQFF.

This clone appeared a few times. The chain links TRBV19 to TRBJ1-3, with a tentative D call TRBD1 (6 bases). CDR3 length equals 13 residues. Looked up from germline, CDR1 is LNHDA and CDR2 is SQIVND (reference sequence). Trimming took off 5 bases at V and 4 bases at J, with 9 bases between the two ends. In DNA, the CDR3 is TGTGCCAGTAGTCGGGGGGCAGGAAACACCATATATTTT. The encoded protein is CASSRGAGNTIYF.

This clone was picked up one time. The chain combines TRBV11-2 with TRBJ2-4, with a possible D match to TRBD2 (7 bases). Per germline, CDR1 SGHAT and CDR2 FQNNGV. Trimming stripped 0 bases from V and 3 bases from J, with 18 bases between. This CDR3 comprises 18 residues. The CDR3 protein is CASSLEGGRGEIKNIQYF. DNA of the CDR3: TGTGCCAGCAGCTTAGAGGGAGGGAGGGGGGAAATCAAAAACATTCAGTACTTC.

The chain couples TRBV6-1 to TRBJ1-5, with 7 bases fitting TRBD1. The germline V gene encodes CDR1 MNHNS and CDR2 SASEGT. The CDR3 covers 13 residues. J gave up 5 bases and V 3 bases, and 1 base lay outside the gene matches. The chain's CDR3 is CASSETGYQPQHF. The CDR3 nucleotides read TGTGCCAGCAGTGAGACAGGGTATCAGCCCCAGCATTTT.

In its sample, this clone was seen once. The V gene is TRBV5-1, the J gene TRBJ2-3; D remains ambiguous. The V end lost 4 bases, the J end lost 0 bases, and 9 bases lay between the germline ends. The CDR3 loop spans 14 amino acids. Germline CDR1 reads SGHRS; CDR2 reads YFSETQ. The CDR3 spells CASSSRYSTDTQYF. The CDR3 region has the DNA TGCGCCAGCAGCAGTAGATATAGCACAGATACGCAGTATTTT.

The chain uses TRBV6-5 and TRBJ2-7; 10 nucleotides agree with TRBD1. The CDR3 has 14 amino acids. The ends lost 8 bases at V and 2 bases at J; junction bases unmatched: 6. Germline V gene data show CDR1 as MNHEY and CDR2 as SVGAGI. DNA of the CDR3: TGTGCCAGCCGGGGACAGGGGCGACCCTACGAGCAGTACGTC. Translated: CASRGQGRPYEQYV.

The rearrangement links TRBV5-8 to TRBJ1-6, with TRBD1 as a possible D gene (6 bases). The CDR3 is made up of 13 amino acids. The germline CDR1 and CDR2 sequences are SGHTS and YDEGEE. Trimming removed 5 bases from V and 10 bases from J, with 13 bases in between. The CDR3 DNA reads as TGTGCCAGCAGGACAGGAAATGAGTCACCCCTCCACTTT. It yields the protein CASRTGNESPLHF. Using reference TRBV5-8 and TRBJ1-6 for the parts outside the CDR3, the full variable domain is EAGVTQSPTHLIKTRGQQATLRCSPISGHTSVYWYQQALGLGLQFLLWYDEGEERNRGNFPPRFSGRQFPNYSSELNVNALELEDSALYLCASRTGNESPLHFGNGTRLTVT.

This chain connects TRBV28 to TRBJ2-1; TRBD2 agrees at 9 bases. Germline values: CDR1 MDHEN, CDR2 SYDVKM. The V gene end was trimmed by 6 bases and the J gene end by 8 bases; junction bases not matched to a gene: 14. The length of the CDR3 is 16 residues. The CDR3 loop reads CASRSVAGGLRDEQFF. The CDR3 bases are TGTGCCAGCAGGTCAGTTGCGGGGGGGCTCAGGGATGAGCAGTTCTTC.

V is TRBV10-2 and J is TRBJ1-1; perhaps TRBD1 as D (5 bases). V gave up 3 bases and J gave up 8 bases, with 10 bases separating them. From germline, CDR1 is WSHSY and CDR2 SAAADI. CDR3 length equals 12 residues. CDR3 DNA: TGCGCCAGCAGTGATCCAGGGAAGGAAGCTTTCTTT. It codes for CASSDPGKEAFF.